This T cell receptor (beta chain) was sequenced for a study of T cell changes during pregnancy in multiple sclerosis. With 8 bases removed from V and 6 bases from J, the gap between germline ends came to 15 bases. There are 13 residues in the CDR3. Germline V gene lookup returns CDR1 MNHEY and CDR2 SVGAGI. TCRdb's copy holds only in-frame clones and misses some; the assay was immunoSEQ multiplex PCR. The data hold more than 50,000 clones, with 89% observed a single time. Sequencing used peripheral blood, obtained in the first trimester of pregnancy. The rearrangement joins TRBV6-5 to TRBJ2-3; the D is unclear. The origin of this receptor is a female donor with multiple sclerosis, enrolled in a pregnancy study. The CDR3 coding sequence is TGTGCCAGCCGAGTGTTAATAACGGATACGCAGTATTTT. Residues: CASRVLITDTQYF.